Listed below are T cell receptor beta chains from one sample, sequenced in a study of sequential checkpoint blockade in melanoma. Assay used: immunoSEQ multiplex PCR; TCRdb lists only in-frame clones, some missing. The sample records 25,000 to 30,000 clones, approximately 83% being singletons. The sequencing used CD8+ T cells sorted from blood (inferred from file names), collected from a patient given nivolumab and ipilimumab in sequence. These receptors were taken from a human donor with melanoma. Each CDR3 is given with its conserved first and last residue. D genes are given only for firm matches. A row's size may be missing; if present it is once, few, many or a size class.

clone_size j_call v_call d_call cdr3_nt cdr3_aa
. TRBJ2-3 TRBV7-3 TRBD1 TGTGCCTCAGGGGGACAGGGAGCGACCTCAGATACGCAGTATTTT CASGGQGATSDTQYF
once TRBJ2-7 TRBV5-6 TRBD2 TGTGCCAGCAGCTTGGCGGGGGGGCGGAAGGAGCAGTACTTC CASSLAGGRKEQYF
. TRBJ2-3 TRBV19 . TGTGCCACCTCTGGACTTTTCACAGATACGCAGTATTTT CATSGLFTDTQYF
few TRBJ2-7 TRBV7-5 . TGTGCCAGAAACCTATCTCAAATCTCCTACGAGCAGTACTTC CARNLSQISYEQYF
. TRBJ2-2 TRBV13 . TGTGCCAGCAGCTCCCAGGGATTATGGAACACCGGGGAGCTGTTTTTT CASSSQGLWNTGELFF
few TRBJ1-2 TRBV6-5 . TGTGCCAGCAGCCCCTCCTTTTCCTATGGCTACACCTTC CASSPSFSYGYTF
. TRBJ2-1 TRBV4-3 TRBD2 TGCGCCAGCAGCCACCGCCGGACTAGCGACTATGAGCAGTTCTTC CASSHRRTSDYEQFF
medium-sized TRBJ1-2 TRBV7-6 TRBD1 TGTGCCAGCAGCCTAGAACAGGGGGCTGACTATGGCTACACCTTC CASSLEQGADYGYTF
. TRBJ2-5 TRBV11-2 . TGTGCCAGCAGCTGGAGGGGCGGCGAGGGAGAGACCCAGTACTTC CASSWRGGEGETQYF
. TRBJ2-7 TRBV29-1 TRBD1 TGCAGCGTTCCCACAGGGGGCAACGACGAGCAGTACTTC CSVPTGGNDEQYF
. TRBJ1-1 TRBV6-6 . TGTGCCAGCAACATGGACAGGAACACTGAAGCTTTCTTT CASNMDRNTEAFF
. TRBJ2-5 TRBV28 TRBD1 TGTGCCAGCAGTTTCCCCAGGGGGTACCAAGAGACCCAGTACTTC CASSFPRGYQETQYF
. TRBJ2-1 TRBV6-5 . TGTGCCAGCAGCGCTATAGACATCTCCTACAATGAGCAGTTCTTC CASSAIDISYNEQFF
. TRBJ2-5 TRBV27 TRBD2 TGTGCCAGCAGTCCCGGACTAGCGGGAGCGGAGACCCAGTACTTC CASSPGLAGAETQYF
. TRBJ2-5 TRBV7-9 . TGTGCCAGCAGCTCGGACAGCGATCAAGAGACCCAGTACTTC CASSSDSDQETQYF
. TRBJ2-7 TRBV19 . TGTGCCAGTAGTATTTACCAGAACTACGAGCAGTACTTC CASSIYQNYEQYF
. TRBJ1-5 TRBV19 . TGTGCCAGTAGTATTTCCAGGGGTAATCAGCCCCAGCATTTT CASSISRGNQPQHF
. TRBJ1-2 TRBV7-6 . TGTGCCAGCAGCTCTACAGGTTACGGTGGCTACACCTTC CASSSTGYGGYTF
. TRBJ1-6 TRBV7-2 . TGTGCCAGCAGCTCCTTGACAAATTCACCCCTCCACTTT CASSSLTNSPLHF
. TRBJ2-3 TRBV7-2 . TGTGCCAGCAGCCTCGGAGGGGTCACAGATACGCAGTATTTT CASSLGGVTDTQYF
. TRBJ2-1 TRBV5-1 TRBD2 TGCGCCAGCAGCTTGGGGGGACTAGCGGGCGATGAGCAGTTCTTC CASSLGGLAGDEQFF
. TRBJ2-1 TRBV7-2 TRBD2 TGTGCCAGCAGCCCGAACCCTCTAGCGGGCAACAGGGATGAGCAGTTCTTC CASSPNPLAGNRDEQFF
. TRBJ2-2 TRBV4-3 . TGCGCCAGCAGCCAAGCTCCGACAGCTAACACCGGGGAGCTGTTTTTT CASSQAPTANTGELFF
. TRBJ1-1 TRBV5-6 . TGTGCCAGCAGCGCGGGGCTAGACGCTTTCTTT CASSAGLDAFF
. TRBJ1-1 TRBV7-3 TRBD1 TGTGCCAGCAGCCGGAGGGACAGGGGGCAGACTGAAGCTTTCTTT CASSRRDRGQTEAFF
. TRBJ2-7 TRBV9 . TGTGCCAGCAGCGCCGGGATAAATGGGGCCTACGAGCAGTACTTC CASSAGINGAYEQYF
. TRBJ1-1 TRBV6-5 . TGTGCCAGCAGTTACTCGATCCCGACAGCGAGGGCTTTCTTT CASSYSIPTARAFF
. TRBJ2-3 TRBV6-5 . TGTGCCAGCAGTTACGGGGGGTTCGCAGATACGCAGTATTTT CASSYGGFADTQYF
. TRBJ2-1 TRBV2 TRBD1 TGTGCCAGCAGGGGGTTACAGGGGGCCTACAATGAGCAGTTCTTC CASRGLQGAYNEQFF
few TRBJ2-1 TRBV28 TRBD2 TGTGCCAGCAGTTGGACTAGCGTGTACAATGAGCAGTTCTTC CASSWTSVYNEQFF
. TRBJ1-3 TRBV4-2 . TGTGCCAGCAGCCAAGATCCGAACACTACCCCAGGGGCCATATATTTT CASSQDPNTTPGAIYF
. TRBJ1-1 TRBV2 TRBD1 TGTGCCAGCAGTGTTCCAGGGGGCACTGAAGCTTTCTTT CASSVPGGTEAFF
. TRBJ2-5 TRBV11-2 TRBD2 TGTGCCAGCAGTTGGGGGACTATCTGGGAGACCCAGTACTTC CASSWGTIWETQYF
. TRBJ1-2 TRBV9 . TGTGCCAGCAGCGTAGCTCGTAATGGCTACACCTTC CASSVARNGYTF
. TRBJ1-1 TRBV19 . TGTGCCAGTAGTATAAATAGGAGGAGAGGAGGCACTGAAGCTTTCTTT CASSINRRRGGTEAFF
. TRBJ2-1 TRBV19 . TGTGCCAGTAGTACTAACAATGAGCAGTTCTTC CASSTNNEQFF
. TRBJ2-1 TRBV5-8 TRBD1 TGTGCCAGCAGCCCAAGGGACAGGGCGCATGAGCAGTTCTTC CASSPRDRAHEQFF
. TRBJ2-1 TRBV9 TRBD2 TGTGCCAGCAGCGTATATACTAGCGGGGCAGTTGAGCAGTTCTTC CASSVYTSGAVEQFF
. TRBJ2-3 TRBV4-1 TRBD2 TGCGCCAGCAGCCTCCAGGGACTAGCGGGGGCGGGAGATACGCAGTATTTT CASSLQGLAGAGDTQYF
. TRBJ2-3 TRBV5-6 TRBD2 TGTGCCAGCAGTAAGAGACTAGCGATCACAGATACGCAGTATTTT CASSKRLAITDTQYF
. TRBJ2-7 TRBV28 TRBD1 TGTGCCAGCAGTCCAACAACCCTGGACAGGGGTTACGAGCAGTACTTC CASSPTTLDRGYEQYF
. TRBJ1-2 TRBV27 . TGTGCCAGCAGTTTAGTCGCAGGGGACTATGGCTACACCTTC CASSLVAGDYGYTF
once TRBJ1-2 TRBV19 TRBD1 TGTGCCAGTAGAGAGGGGGCTCTTGTTGGCTACACCTTC CASREGALVGYTF
. TRBJ2-5 TRBV11-2 TRBD2 TGTGCCAGCAGTTCCGGGTGGGTTGGACTAGCAGTCCCGGAGACCCAGTACTTC CASSSGWVGLAVPETQYF
. TRBJ2-3 TRBV28 . TGTGCCAGCAGTTCCCCAGGGGCTACAGATACGCAGTATTTT CASSSPGATDTQYF